Shown below are 20 T cell receptor beta chains from a single sample sequenced in a study of OX40 agonist ivuxolimab in advanced cancers. The method was immunoSEQ multiplex PCR; TCRdb's version includes in-frame clones alone and lacks a portion of them. The table records roughly 57,000 clones, roughly 82% of them present only once. This sample comprised CD4+ or CD8+ T cells sorted from blood, obtained in a trial of the OX40 agonist ivuxolimab. The receptors shown here come from an adult with an advanced solid tumor such as melanoma, head and neck, liver or kidney cancer.

The rearrangement uses TRBV5-1 and TRBJ1-2; D is ambiguous. The CDR3 loop spans 15 amino acids. Germline CDR1 SGHRS, CDR2 YFSETQ. V lost 3 bases, J lost 5 bases, and 17 bases lay in between. The CDR3 sequence: CASSSGALVGYGYTF. CDR3 coding DNA: TGCGCCAGCAGCTCGGGCGCTCTGGTTGGGTATGGCTACACCTTC.

This chain uses TRBV27 with TRBJ2-2, with TRBD2 matching over 12 bases. The CDR3 has 21 residues. The ends lost 3 bases at V and 0 bases at J; junction bases unmatched: 14. Germline lookup yields CDR1 MNHEY and CDR2 SMNVEV (reference sequence). The CDR3: CASSFQPQTSGGDTNTGELFF. The CDR3 DNA sequence: TGTGCCAGCAGTTTCCAGCCCCAGACTAGCGGGGGAGACACGAACACCGGGGAGCTGTTTTTT.

The chain combines TRBV7-2 with TRBJ2-7; maybe TRBD2 (5 bases). CDR1 SGHTA and CDR2 FQGNSA come from the germline V gene. The CDR3 loop spans 14 amino acids. V was cut by 6 bases and J by 1 base, with 13 bases left in between. CDR3 sequence (DNA): TGTGCCAGCAGAAGTAAGAGGGAGTCCTACGAGCAGTACTTC. It codes for CASRSKRESYEQYF.

CDR3 loop: CATSSRDRGGGGYTF. The CDR3 DNA follows: TGTGCCACCAGCAGCCGGGACAGGGGAGGCGGTGGCTACACCTTC. V is TRBV15 and J is TRBJ1-2, with 10 bases aligning to TRBD1. The CDR3 consists of 15 residues. CDR1 and CDR2 (germline): LNHNV, YYDKDF (reference sequence). The ends lost 3 bases at V and 7 bases at J; junction bases unmatched: 8.

J is TRBJ2-3 and V is TRBV5-1; a possible D gene is TRBD2 (5 bases). The CDR3 runs 13 residues. Trimming cost V 7 bases and J 3 bases, with 12 bases left between them. Germline CDR1 reads SGHRS; CDR2 reads YFSETQ. CDR3 DNA sequence: TGCGCCAGCCGGACTCCATCGACAGATACGCAGTATTTT. This encodes CASRTPSTDTQYF.

The chain recombines TRBV27 with TRBJ2-7; TRBD1 matches 8 bases. CDR1 and CDR2 (germline): MNHEY, SMNVEV (reference sequence). This CDR3 comprises 16 residues. V lost 0 bases and J lost 1; bases outside the gene matches: 5. The CDR3 spells CASSLSLGTGSYEQYF. The DNA of the CDR3 is TGTGCCAGCAGTTTATCCCTCGGGACAGGTTCCTACGAGCAGTACTTC.

This rearrangement joins TRBV5-1 to TRBJ2-7, with 10 bases matching TRBD1. Germline V gene lookup returns CDR1 SGHRS and CDR2 YFSETQ. V dropped 3 bases and J dropped 5; count of bases not matched to a gene: 5. The CDR3 contains 14 residues. The CDR3 DNA is TGCGCCAGCAGCTCCCGACAGGGGGCGGACGAGCAGTACTTC. Translation gives CASSSRQGADEQYF.

The gene calls are TRBV6-5 and TRBJ1-2, with D uncertain. Trimming took 2 bases from V and 2 from J, leaving 6 bases between them. CDR3 length equals 13 residues. Germline V gene sequence: CDR1 MNHEY, CDR2 SVGAGI. CDR3 residues: CASSYTGNYGYTF. In DNA, the CDR3 is TGTGCCAGCAGTTACACGGGGAACTATGGCTACACCTTC.

The V call is TRBV5-1, the J call TRBJ2-7; the D gene could be TRBD1 or TRBD2 (5 bases each). Germline CDR1 SGHRS, CDR2 YFSETQ. The V and J ends lost 0 bases and 2 bases respectively, with 15 bases between them. There are 16 residues in the CDR3. CDR3: CASSLVVGTSAYEQYF. Here the CDR3 DNA reads TGCGCCAGCAGCTTGGTGGTCGGGACGTCGGCCTACGAGCAGTACTTC.

This chain links TRBV7-2 with TRBJ2-7, with a tentative D call TRBD1 (5 bases). The CDR3 contains 14 residues. V lost 2 bases to trimming and J lost 7 bases, with 15 bases between them. Germline V gene sequence: CDR1 SGHTA, CDR2 FQGNSA. CDR3 sequence (DNA): TGTGCCAGCAGCTTATGGTCAGGGTCCGGGGAGCAGTACTTC. It is translated as CASSLWSGSGEQYF.

The rearrangement links TRBV28 to TRBJ2-5; D remains unclear. Germline CDR1 is MDHEN and CDR2 is SYDVKM. With 3 bases removed from V and 4 bases from J, the gap between germline ends came to 9 bases. CDR3 length: 13 residues. The CDR3 sequence: CASSFPGVETQYF. The CDR3 DNA reads TGTGCCAGCAGTTTCCCCGGAGTAGAGACCCAGTACTTC.

This clone was picked up one time. The chain has TRBV7-6 and TRBJ2-7; TRBD1 aligns across 7 bases. J gave up 2 bases and V 5 bases, and 3 bases lay outside the gene matches. Germline values: CDR1 SGHVS, CDR2 FNYEAQ. This CDR3 is built from 13 residues. CDR3 bases: TGTGCCAGCAGCCGAGGGACAGCCTACGAGCAGTACTTC. Translating it yields CASSRGTAYEQYF.

The chain joins TRBV5-1 to TRBJ2-7; D remains ambiguous. Germline V gives CDR1 SGHRS, CDR2 YFSETQ. V shed 0 bases and J shed 7 bases, with 17 bases lying between them. This CDR3 is built from 15 residues. The CDR3 here is CASSLGTPPSREQYF. The CDR3 nucleotides are TGCGCCAGCAGCTTGGGTACCCCCCCAAGTCGGGAGCAGTACTTC.

The rearrangement joins TRBV5-4 to TRBJ2-1; D gene ambiguous. Germline values: CDR1 SGHNT, CDR2 YYREEE (reference sequence). V was cut by 7 bases and J by 0 bases, with 14 bases left in between. There are 15 residues in the CDR3. The DNA of the CDR3 is TGTGCCAGCGGCCGATCGACCGACTCCTACAATGAGCAGTTCTTC. It yields the protein CASGRSTDSYNEQFF.

J is TRBJ1-5 and V is TRBV7-2, with unresolved D. The V gene's germline CDR1 is SGHTA and CDR2 FQGNSA. The CDR3 runs to 15 residues. The V gene lost 5 bases and the J gene lost 0 bases, with 11 bases spanning the gap. This CDR3 reads CASSDLSYSNQPQHF. The DNA for the CDR3 is TGTGCCAGCAGCGACCTCAGCTATAGCAATCAGCCCCAGCATTTT.

The rearrangement links TRBV5-1 to TRBJ2-2; D is possibly TRBD1 or TRBD2 (6 bases each). This CDR3 region has 18 residues. V was pared by 3 bases and J by 4 bases, with 22 bases between. Per the germline V gene, CDR1 is SGHRS and CDR2 is YFSETQ. CDR3 amino acids: CASSSSLRGAPGTGELFF. In nucleotides, the CDR3 is TGCGCCAGCAGCTCTAGTTTAAGGGGGGCGCCGGGCACCGGGGAGCTGTTTTTT.

This chain joins TRBV10-3 and TRBJ2-7, with D perhaps matching TRBD1 (5 bases). This CDR3 is built from 12 residues. Trimming shortened V by 4 bases and J by 3 bases, and 7 bases separated the two germline ends. Germline values: CDR1 ENHRY, CDR2 SYGVKD. The CDR3 spells CAISGQGYEQYF. The CDR3, as DNA: TGTGCCATCAGTGGGCAGGGCTACGAGCAGTACTTC.

The CDR3 reads CASSEIRRDSPLHF. In DNA, the CDR3 is TGTGCCAGCAGTGAGATCCGTAGGGATTCACCCCTCCACTTT. The chain is built from TRBV6-1 and TRBJ1-6; the D is unclear. Trimming shortened V by 3 bases and J by 8 bases, and 11 bases separated the two germline ends. Germline loops: CDR1 MNHNS, CDR2 SASEGT. CDR3 length: 14 amino acids.

This sequence joins TRBV11-2 and TRBJ1-5; 7 positions match TRBD1. Losses at the gene ends were 3 bases for V and 7 bases for J; bases not matched to a gene: 9. The germline V gene has CDR1 SGHAT and CDR2 FQNNGV. The CDR3 covers 15 residues. The CDR3 coding sequence is TGTGCCAGCAGCTTGGGGACAGATAGTAGGCAGCCCCAGCATTTT. As protein: CASSLGTDSRQPQHF.

The V gene is TRBV19, the J gene TRBJ2-2; 11 bases fit TRBD2. The CDR3 sequence is 19 residues long. CDR1 is LNHDA and CDR2 is SQIVND in the germline V gene (reference sequence). V trimming: 0 bases; J trimming: 4 bases; junction bases outside the gene matches: 10. The CDR3 sequence: CASSIDGSGGAGGTGELFF. For the CDR3, the DNA is TGTGCCAGTAGTATAGATGGTAGCGGGGGGGCCGGTGGCACCGGGGAGCTGTTTTTT.